These T cell receptor beta chains were read from a single sample in a study of shared clonotypes between healthy human individuals. The repertoire was sequenced with immunoSEQ multiplex PCR; TCRdb's copy has only in-frame clones and lacks some. The sample includes hundreds of thousands of clones, over 65% of them seen just once. Sequencing was carried out using memory CD4+ T cells sorted from blood. The origin of the receptors is a woman in her thirties in good health. CDR3s include the opening cysteine and the closing phenylalanine or tryptophan. Size is stated for part of the rows, as once, few or many counts, or as a class when the clone is expanded.

j_gene: TRBJ2-7; abundance: once; v_gene: TRBV28; CDR3aa: CASRLGGVSYEQYF
j_gene: TRBJ1-2; abundance: few; v_gene: TRBV5-4; CDR3aa: CASSLNRANYGYTF
j_gene: TRBJ2-5; abundance: -; v_gene: TRBV2; CDR3aa: CASCRGGEETQYF
j_gene: TRBJ1-1; abundance: -; v_gene: TRBV15; CDR3aa: CATSRALAEAFF
j_gene: TRBJ2-7; abundance: -; v_gene: TRBV7-9; CDR3aa: CASSGAGTGNREQYF
j_gene: TRBJ2-5; abundance: -; v_gene: TRBV7-7; CDR3aa: CASSLGPSEGETQYF
j_gene: TRBJ1-2; abundance: few; v_gene: TRBV14; CDR3aa: CASSQGRYYGYTF
j_gene: TRBJ2-2; abundance: -; v_gene: TRBV5-1; CDR3aa: CASSRGENGELFF
j_gene: TRBJ2-5; abundance: -; v_gene: TRBV7-2; CDR3aa: CASSWVPGGQETQYF
j_gene: TRBJ2-7; abundance: -; v_gene: TRBV14; CDR3aa: CASSQVAGVAYEQYF
j_gene: TRBJ2-3; abundance: -; v_gene: TRBV29-1; CDR3aa: CSVLQGGGTDTQYF
j_gene: TRBJ2-1; abundance: -; v_gene: TRBV28; CDR3aa: CASSPYQGTYEQFF
j_gene: TRBJ1-4; abundance: -; v_gene: TRBV18; CDR3aa: CASSRGVSEKLFF
j_gene: TRBJ2-7; abundance: -; v_gene: TRBV28; CDR3aa: CASRAYPGPSYEQYF
j_gene: TRBJ2-7; abundance: few; v_gene: TRBV28; CDR3aa: CASRAGTGGLSYEQYF
j_gene: TRBJ2-2; abundance: few; v_gene: TRBV19; CDR3aa: CASSKQVLAGELFF